The subject of this entry is one TCR beta chain. These data are taken from a study of blood T cell repertoires in COVID-19. The assay was immunoSEQ multiplex PCR, and TCRdb's table has in-frame clones only and misses some. Among a few hundred thousand clones listed, about 91% were seen once. Germline lookup yields CDR1 SGHTA and CDR2 FQGNSA. The CDR3 extends over 18 amino acids. V lost 1 base to trimming and J lost 0 bases, with 18 bases between them. The chain combines TRBV7-2 with TRBJ1-2; no clear D gene. Sequencing used PBMCs or T cells enriched from blood (not recorded which). The TCR comes from a woman aged 35 to 49 with acute COVID-19. CDR3 DNA: TGTGCCAGCAGCTTAGAGTTTGCAGGCTTTGCCCCTAACTATGGCTACACCTTC. Translation gives CASSLEFAGFAPNYGYTF.